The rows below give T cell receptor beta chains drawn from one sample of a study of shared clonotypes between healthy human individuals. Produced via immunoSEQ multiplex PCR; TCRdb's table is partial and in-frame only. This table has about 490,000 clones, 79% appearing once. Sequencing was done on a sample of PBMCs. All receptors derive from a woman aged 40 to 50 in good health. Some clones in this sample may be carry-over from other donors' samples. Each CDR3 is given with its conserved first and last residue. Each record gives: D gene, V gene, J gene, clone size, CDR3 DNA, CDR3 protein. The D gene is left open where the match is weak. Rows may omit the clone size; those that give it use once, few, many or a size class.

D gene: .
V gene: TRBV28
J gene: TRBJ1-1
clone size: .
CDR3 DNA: TGTGCCAGCAGTTTAAGAATCCGGGGTGGTAAAACTGAAGCTTTCTTT
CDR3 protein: CASSLRIRGGKTEAFF

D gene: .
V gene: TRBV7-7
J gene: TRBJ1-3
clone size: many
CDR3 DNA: TGTGCCAGCAGCTTAGCCTTCCCCCCTGGAAACACCATATATTTT
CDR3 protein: CASSLAFPPGNTIYF

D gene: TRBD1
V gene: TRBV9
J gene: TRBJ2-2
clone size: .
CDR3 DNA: TGTGCCACCAACAGGGGAATGGGCACCGGGGAGCTGTTTTTT
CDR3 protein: CATNRGMGTGELFF

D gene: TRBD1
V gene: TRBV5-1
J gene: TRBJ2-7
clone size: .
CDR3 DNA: TGCGCCAGCAGCCACGGGACAGGGGAGGACGAGCAGTACTTC
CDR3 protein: CASSHGTGEDEQYF

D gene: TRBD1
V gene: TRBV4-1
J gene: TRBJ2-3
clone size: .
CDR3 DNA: TGCGCCAGCAGCCAAGACCCCCCGACAGGGGTCAGCACAGATACGCAGTATTTT
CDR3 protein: CASSQDPPTGVSTDTQYF

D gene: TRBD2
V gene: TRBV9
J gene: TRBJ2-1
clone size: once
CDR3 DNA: TGTGCCAGCAGCGTCCGAGAGCGGGAGAGGAGGAACAATGAGCAGTTCTTC
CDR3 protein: CASSVRERERRNNEQFF

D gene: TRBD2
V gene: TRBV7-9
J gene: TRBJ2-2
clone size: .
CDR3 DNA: TGTGCCAGCAGCTTCACGACTAGCTCCGGGGAGCTGTTTTTT
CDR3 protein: CASSFTTSSGELFF

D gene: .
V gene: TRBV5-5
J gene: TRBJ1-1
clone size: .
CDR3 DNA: TGTGCCAGCAGCTTGGTTCGGGGTGATACTGAAGCTTTCTTT
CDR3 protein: CASSLVRGDTEAFF

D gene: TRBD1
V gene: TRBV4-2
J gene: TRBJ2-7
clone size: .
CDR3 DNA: TGTGCCAGCAGCCAGGATTGGACAGGGGAGAACGAGCAGTACTTC
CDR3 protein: CASSQDWTGENEQYF

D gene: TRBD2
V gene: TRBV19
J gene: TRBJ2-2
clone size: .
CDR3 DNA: TGTGCCAGTAAAACGGGGACTAGCGAGATCGGGGAGCTGTTTTTT
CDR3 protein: CASKTGTSEIGELFF

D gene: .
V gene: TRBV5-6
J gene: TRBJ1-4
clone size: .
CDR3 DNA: TGTGCCAGCAGCTTGACGGCAGGAGTTGCAACTAATGAAAAACTGTTTTTT
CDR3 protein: CASSLTAGVATNEKLFF

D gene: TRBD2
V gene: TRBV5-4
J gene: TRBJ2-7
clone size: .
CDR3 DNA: TGTGCCAGCAACCAACTAGCGGAGCTACCCTACGAGCAGTACTTC
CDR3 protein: CASNQLAELPYEQYF

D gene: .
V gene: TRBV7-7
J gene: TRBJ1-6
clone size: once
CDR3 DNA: TGTGCCAGCAGCTTGAAGTATAATTCACCCCTCCACTTT
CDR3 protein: CASSLKYNSPLHF

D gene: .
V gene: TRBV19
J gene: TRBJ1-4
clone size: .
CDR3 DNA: TGTGCCAGTAGTTGGACAGTTCGGGAAAAACTGTTTTTT
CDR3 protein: CASSWTVREKLFF

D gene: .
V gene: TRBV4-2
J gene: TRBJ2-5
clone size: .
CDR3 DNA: TGTGCCAGCAGCCACCCCAACCAAGAGACCCAGTACTTC
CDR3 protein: CASSHPNQETQYF

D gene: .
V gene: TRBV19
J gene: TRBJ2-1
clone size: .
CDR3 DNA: TGTGCCAGTAGGGGCCTGGGCGCCTACAATGAGCAGTTCTTC
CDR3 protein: CASRGLGAYNEQFF

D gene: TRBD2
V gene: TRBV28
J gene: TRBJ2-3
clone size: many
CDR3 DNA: TGTGCCAGCAGTTTGGTTCCTAGCGGGGGCACAGATACGCAGTATTTT
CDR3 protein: CASSLVPSGGTDTQYF

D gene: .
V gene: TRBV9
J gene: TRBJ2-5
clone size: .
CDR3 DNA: TGTGCCAGCAGCGCACTGGGGGCTCCCATGGAGACCCAGTACTTC
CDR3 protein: CASSALGAPMETQYF

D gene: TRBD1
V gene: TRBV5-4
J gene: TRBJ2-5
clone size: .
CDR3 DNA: TGTGCCAGCAGCCCAGGGGGCGCGGGCCAAGAGACCCAGTACTTC
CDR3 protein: CASSPGGAGQETQYF

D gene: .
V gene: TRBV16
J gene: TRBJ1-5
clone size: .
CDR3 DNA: TGTGCCAGCAGTCAACGGGACAACGTTGGCAATCAGCCCCAGCATTTT
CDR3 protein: CASSQRDNVGNQPQHF

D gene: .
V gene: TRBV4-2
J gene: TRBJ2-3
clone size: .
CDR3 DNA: TGTGCCAGCAGCCAAGAGACAGATACGCAGTATTTT
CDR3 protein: CASSQETDTQYF

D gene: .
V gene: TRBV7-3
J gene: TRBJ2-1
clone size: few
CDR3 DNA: TGTGCCAGCAGCTTAGGAGGGGACGCCTACAATGAGCAGTTCTTC
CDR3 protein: CASSLGGDAYNEQFF

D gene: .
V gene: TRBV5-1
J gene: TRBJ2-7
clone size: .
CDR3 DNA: TGCGCCAGCAGCTATATTGTCGGAGATCAGTACGAGCAGTACTTC
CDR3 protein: CASSYIVGDQYEQYF

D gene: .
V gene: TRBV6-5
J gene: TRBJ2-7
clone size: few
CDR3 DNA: TGTGCCAGCAGTTACTCCCGGGCAGGGACCCACGAGCAGTACTTC
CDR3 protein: CASSYSRAGTHEQYF

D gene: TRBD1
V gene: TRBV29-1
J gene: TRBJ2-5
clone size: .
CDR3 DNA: TGCAGCGTAGCGACAGGGGGCCCAGAGACCCAGTACTTC
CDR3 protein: CSVATGGPETQYF

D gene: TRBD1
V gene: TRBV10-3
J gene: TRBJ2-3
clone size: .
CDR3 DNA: TGTGCCATCAGTGAGTCGGGACAGTTCACAGATACGCAGTATTTT
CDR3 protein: CAISESGQFTDTQYF

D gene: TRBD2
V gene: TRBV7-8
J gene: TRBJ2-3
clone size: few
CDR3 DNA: TGTGCCAGCAGCCGGGGGGCAGATACGCAGTATTTT
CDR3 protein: CASSRGADTQYF

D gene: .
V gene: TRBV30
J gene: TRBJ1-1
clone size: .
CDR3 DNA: TGTGCCTGGAGTACCGGGCCGACGGGGAACACTGAAGCTTTCTTT
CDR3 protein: CAWSTGPTGNTEAFF

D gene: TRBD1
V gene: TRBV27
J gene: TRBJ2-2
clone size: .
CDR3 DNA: TGTGCCAGCAGCCGTCGGACAGGGGTGACCACCGGGGAGCTGTTTTTT
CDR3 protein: CASSRRTGVTTGELFF

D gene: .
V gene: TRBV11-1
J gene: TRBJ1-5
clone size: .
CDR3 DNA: TGTGCCAGCAGCTTCGGGCCAAGCAATCAGCCCCAGCATTTT
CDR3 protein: CASSFGPSNQPQHF

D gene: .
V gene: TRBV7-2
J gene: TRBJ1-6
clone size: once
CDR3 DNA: TGTGCCAGCAGCTTAGGGGCAGGGTCTTCACCCCTCCACTTT
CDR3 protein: CASSLGAGSSPLHF

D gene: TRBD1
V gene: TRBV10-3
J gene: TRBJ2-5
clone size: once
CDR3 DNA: TGTGCCATCAGTCAGGGGGAGGAGACCCAGTACTTC
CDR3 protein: CAISQGEETQYF

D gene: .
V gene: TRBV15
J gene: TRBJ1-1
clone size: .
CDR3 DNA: TGTGCCACCAGCAGAGATTCCAACCGGGCGGCTTTCTTT
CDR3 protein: CATSRDSNRAAFF

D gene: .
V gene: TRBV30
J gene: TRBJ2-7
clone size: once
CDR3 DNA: TGTGCCTGGAGTCCCGACCCTATTCAAAACGGGCAGTACTTC
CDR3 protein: CAWSPDPIQNGQYF

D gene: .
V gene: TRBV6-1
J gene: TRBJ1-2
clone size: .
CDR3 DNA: TGTGCCAGCAGGACAACTAACTATGGCTACACCTTC
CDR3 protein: CASRTTNYGYTF

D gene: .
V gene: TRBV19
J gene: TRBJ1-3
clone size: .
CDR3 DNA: TGTGCCAGTAGTGCGGTAGGACAGAGCTCTGGAAACACCATATATTTT
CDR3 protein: CASSAVGQSSGNTIYF

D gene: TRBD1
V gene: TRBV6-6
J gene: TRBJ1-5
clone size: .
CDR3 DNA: TGTGCCAGCAGTGGGGGACAGGTCAATCAGCCCCAGCATTTT
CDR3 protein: CASSGGQVNQPQHF

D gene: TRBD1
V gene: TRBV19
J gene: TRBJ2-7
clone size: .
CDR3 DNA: TGTGCCAGTAGTTCCCAGGCGGGACAGGGGTCCTACGAGCAGTACTTC
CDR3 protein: CASSSQAGQGSYEQYF

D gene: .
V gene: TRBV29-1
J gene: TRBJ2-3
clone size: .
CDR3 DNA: TGCAGCGTTGAGCGAAGTCCCGCAGCGGATACGCAGTATTTT
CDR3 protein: CSVERSPAADTQYF

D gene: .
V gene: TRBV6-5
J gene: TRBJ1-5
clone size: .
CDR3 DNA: TGTGCCAGCGGGGAAGGGTTAAATCAGCCCCAGCATTTT
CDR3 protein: CASGEGLNQPQHF

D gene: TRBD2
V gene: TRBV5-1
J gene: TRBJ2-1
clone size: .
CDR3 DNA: TGCGCCAGCAGCCCGGTCGCTAGCGGGAGGAAGAATGAGCAGTTCTTC
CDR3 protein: CASSPVASGRKNEQFF

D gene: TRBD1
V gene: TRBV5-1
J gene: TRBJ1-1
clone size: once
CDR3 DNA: TGCGCCAGCAGCTTGGGAGGACAGGGTGCAACTGAAGCTTTCTTT
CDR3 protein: CASSLGGQGATEAFF

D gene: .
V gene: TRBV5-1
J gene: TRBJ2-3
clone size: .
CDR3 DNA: TGCGCCAGCAGCTTGGAGTTAATCCCAGATACGCAGTATTTT
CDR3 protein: CASSLELIPDTQYF

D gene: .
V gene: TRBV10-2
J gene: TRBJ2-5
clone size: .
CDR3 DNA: TGCGCCAGCAGTGAGCGATGGGAGACCCAGTACTTC
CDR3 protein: CASSERWETQYF

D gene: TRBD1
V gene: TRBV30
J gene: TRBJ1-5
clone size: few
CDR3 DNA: TGTGCCTGGAGTGCCGGGACAGGGGTTCAGCCCCAGCATTTT
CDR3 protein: CAWSAGTGVQPQHF

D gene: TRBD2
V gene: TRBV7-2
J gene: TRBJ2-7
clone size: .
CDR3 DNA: TGTGCCAGCAGCTTCGGACTAGGCTCATACGAGCAGTACTTC
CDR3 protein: CASSFGLGSYEQYF

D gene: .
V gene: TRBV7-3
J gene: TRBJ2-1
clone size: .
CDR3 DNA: TGTGCCAGCAGCCAATCGGGGGTACAAGGCGAGCAGTTCTTC
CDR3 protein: CASSQSGVQGEQFF

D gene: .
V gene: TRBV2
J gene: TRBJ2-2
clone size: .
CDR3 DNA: TGTGCCAGCAGCCCACACGGTGGGCCGAACACCGGGGAGCTGTTTTTT
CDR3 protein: CASSPHGGPNTGELFF